Here is one T cell receptor beta chain with its context. What antigen it recognizes has not been identified. Base qualities are not provided; no much larger clone lies one nucleotide away. Via the germline V gene (reference sequence), CDR1 is LGHDT and CDR2 YNNKEL. The CDR3 goes from the cysteine to the phenylalanine over 12 residues. Kept here is only the CDR3 DNA, which spans 36 bases and is read in frame from base 1. The junction carries 11 bases between V and J, which are trimmed by 5 bases and 7 bases respectively. This specimen comes from a study of blood T cell repertoires in COVID-19 (dated by TCRdb to the early 2020s). Regarding the research as a whole: Samples covering the acute and convalescent phases of COVID-19 were provided by collaborators in the United States, Italy and Spain. The material from the prospective study consisted of cDNA or gDNA derived from T cells, B-cell-depleted T cells, or PBMCs. Subjects who had been exposed to COVID-19, were actively infected with it, or had recovered from it provided the deeply sampled blood TCRbeta repertoires that made up the dataset. A freely available public database, intended as a resource for researchers studying the immune response to SARS-CoV-2, is where the repertoires were released. Samples were obtained from the ongoing ImmuneRACE study (first 160 participants) and from over 1,000 subjects provided by 6 global collaborators. The sample metadata nearly always contained a de-identified subject ID, COVID-19 status, age in years and sex. HLA class I and class II types, where available, came from metadata supplied by the sample provider rather than from assay-based typing.

Collaborating institutions collected whole blood in K2EDTA tubes following their own protocols. For TCRbeta analysis, collaborators shipped samples as frozen whole blood, isolated PBMCs, or DNA extracted from either of those sample types. Results the study describes overall, beyond this receptor: Clinical and demographic metadata were provided uncurated, with the amount varying by source and participant.

The immunoSEQ Assay, a bias-controlled multiplex PCR, was used to amplify TCRbeta CDR3 regions from genomic DNA. In the source study's methods: The number of nucleated cells in each sample was estimated by amplification of reference gene primers within the assay. To quantify the absolute abundance of each unique TCRbeta CDR3 rearrangement, sequence reads were collapsed and filtered. Productive Simpson clonality was computed per sample as the square root of Simpson's diversity index over productive rearrangements. Here the immuneACCESS table is served through TCRdb, limited to in-frame sequences with V and J called. Missing clones are a known gap in these copies; in checked studies unresolved V genes cover under half, and the rest lacks a known reason. V, J and clone size reflect that table, while D and trimming were determined from the DNA. This sample comprises about 280,000 clones, approximately 86% of them detected only once. The ten largest make up about 8.5% of the sample.

This chain is built from TRBV3-1 (or the pseudogene TRBV3-2) and TRBJ1-2; a weak D assignment points to TRBD1 (5 bases agree). Material: peripheral blood. This receptor was taken from a young man with active or convalescent COVID-19. The DNA sequence follows: TGTGCCAGCAGCTATGGGGGGACTGGCTACACCTTC. It translates to CASSYGGTGYTF.